Listed here are 27 T cell receptor beta chains from one sample, sequenced in a study of blood T cell repertoires in COVID-19. Some clones are missing from TCRdb's copy, which holds only in-frame ones; the method was immunoSEQ multiplex PCR. The sample holds about 100,000 clones, more than 75% seen once. What was sequenced was peripheral blood. These receptors originate from a human donor in a cohort sampled during active COVID-19.

This chain uses TRBV19 with TRBJ2-1, with 12 nucleotides matching TRBD2. CDR3 size: 19 residues. After removal of 4 bases from V and 4 bases from J, the junction contained 14 bases not matched to a gene. Looked up from germline, CDR1 is LNHDA and CDR2 is SQIVND (reference sequence). The CDR3 coding sequence is TGTGCCAGTAGTACCACTAGCGGGAGGAGGTTAGGGTTTTACAATGAGCAGTTCTTC. Its protein product is CASSTTSGRRLGFYNEQFF.

This clone came up once. The rearrangement uses TRBV5-5 and TRBJ1-4; D ambiguous. Per the germline V gene, CDR1 is SGHKS and CDR2 is YYEKEE (reference sequence). Trimming removed 2 bases at V and 1 base at J, with 6 bases between. The CDR3 runs to 14 residues. As DNA, the CDR3 is TGTGCCAGCAGCTTTGGAGGAACTAATGAAAAACTGTTTTTT. Its translation: CASSFGGTNEKLFF.

The genes are TRBV4-1 and TRBJ2-7; TRBD1 matches 8 bases. V trimming: 3 bases; J trimming: 4 bases; junction bases outside the gene matches: 8. Germline CDR1 is MGHRA and CDR2 is YSYEKL. This CDR3 comprises 15 residues. The CDR3 bases are TGCGCCAGCAGCCAGGGCGGGACAGGTTCTTACGAGCAGTACTTC. Translation: CASSQGGTGSYEQYF.

The chain recombines TRBV6-5 with TRBJ1-5; 7 positions agree with TRBD1. There are 13 residues in the CDR3. J was trimmed by 4 bases and V by 6 bases; bases with no gene match: 3. The germline CDR1 and CDR2 sequences are MNHEY and SVGAGI. The CDR3 nucleotides read TGTGCCAGCAGCGCGGACAGGAATCAGCCCCAGCATTTT. Translating gives CASSADRNQPQHF.

The V gene is TRBV10-3, the J gene TRBJ1-3; weak D call: TRBD1 (5 bases). Germline loops: CDR1 ENHRY, CDR2 SYGVKD. Trimming removed 9 bases from V and 2 bases from J, with 11 bases in between. This CDR3 region has 13 residues. The CDR3 sequence is CAISGMTGNTIYF. CDR3 sequence (DNA): TGTGCCATTTCAGGGATGACTGGAAACACCATATATTTT.

V and J are TRBV6-2 or TRBV6-3 and TRBJ2-1; possibly TRBD2 for D (5 bases). The CDR3 contains 12 residues. Germline CDR1 and CDR2: MNHEY and SVGEGT. V was trimmed by 3 bases and J by 8 bases, leaving 8 bases between them. The CDR3 reads CASSYLRDEQFF. Written as DNA, the CDR3 is TGTGCCAGCAGTTATCTGAGGGATGAGCAGTTCTTC.

This chain links TRBV5-4 with TRBJ1-1, with 9 bases that match TRBD1. The V segment lost 3 bases and the J segment 3 bases; nucleotides outside the gene matches: 6. The CDR3 extends over 15 amino acids. Germline CDR1 reads SGHNT; CDR2 reads YYREEE (reference sequence). CDR3 in DNA: TGTGCCAGCAGCTCGTTGACAGGGGGTTACACTGAAGCTTTCTTT. Its protein product is CASSSLTGGYTEAFF.

The chain employs TRBV2 and TRBJ1-5; TRBD1 matches 8 bases. The CDR3 covers 16 residues. In germline, CDR1 is SNHLY, CDR2 FYNNEI. J lost 4 bases, V lost 2 bases, and 7 bases had no gene match. DNA of the CDR3: TGTGCCAGCAGTGAATTGACAGGGGAAGGAAATCAGCCCCAGCATTTT. Encoded protein: CASSELTGEGNQPQHF.

V usage is TRBV12-5 and J usage is TRBJ2-2; 7 bases match TRBD1. The V gene's germline CDR1 is LGHNT and CDR2 FRNRAP. This CDR3 has 16 residues. The V gene end was trimmed by 0 bases and the J gene end by 4 bases; junction bases not matched to a gene: 5. The CDR3 spells CASGLVRQGITGELFF. Written as DNA, the CDR3 is TGTGCTAGTGGTTTGGTGAGACAGGGCATCACCGGGGAGCTGTTTTTT. Based on the CDR3 plus reference TRBV12-5 and TRBJ2-2, the full variable domain is DARVTQTPRHKVTEMGQEVTMRCQPILGHNTVFWYRQTMMQGLELLAYFRNRAPLDDSGMPKDRFSAEMPDATLATLKIQPSEPRDSAVYFCASGLVRQGITGELFFGEGSRLTVL.

V is TRBV7-9 and J is TRBJ2-7; D ambiguous. The CDR3 is 15 residues long. V dropped 5 bases and J dropped 6 bases, with 20 bases sitting between them. The germline CDR1 and CDR2 sequences are SEHNR and FQNEAQ (reference sequence). This chain's CDR3 is CASSPSGWAIPEQYF. The CDR3 region has the DNA TGTGCCAGCAGCCCCTCTGGTTGGGCAATTCCCGAGCAGTACTTC.

The rearrangement uses TRBV10-3 and TRBJ1-1; a possible D gene is TRBD1 (5 bases). Germline-derived CDR1 and CDR2 are ENHRY and SYGVKD. Trimming left V 11 bases short and J 8 bases short, with 21 bases between. The CDR3 loop spans 13 amino acids. CDR3 nucleotide sequence: TGTGCCGTCACGTCTGGCAGGGCAGAAGAAGCTTTCTTT. As protein: CAVTSGRAEEAFF.

The J gene is TRBJ2-7, the V gene TRBV6-2 or TRBV6-3, with 9 bases that match TRBD1. This CDR3 is built from 14 residues. Germline V CDR1 and CDR2: MNHEY, SVGEGT. V gave up 5 bases and J gave up 7 bases; unmatched junction bases: 9. The CDR3 here is CASSDRTGADEQYF. CDR3 DNA sequence: TGTGCCAGCAGTGATCGGACAGGGGCTGATGAGCAGTACTTC.

The chain couples TRBV5-4 to TRBJ2-2, with 9 nucleotides matching TRBD2. Losses at the gene ends were 9 bases for V and 5 bases for J; bases not matched to a gene: 11. In germline, CDR1 is SGHNT, CDR2 YYREEE (reference sequence). The CDR3 covers 15 residues. The CDR3 reads CATLSGGSLTGELFF. The CDR3 bases are TGTGCCACCTTAAGCGGGGGGTCACTTACCGGGGAGCTGTTTTTT. The whole variable domain, remainder taken from reference TRBV5-4 and TRBJ2-2, is ETGVTQSPTHLIKTRGQQVTLRCSSQSGHNTVSWYQQALGQGPQFIFQYYREEENGRGNFPPRFSGLQFPNYSSELNVNALELDDSALYLCATLSGGSLTGELFFGEGSRLTVL.

The chain uses TRBV18 and TRBJ1-3; 7 nucleotides agree with TRBD1. The V segment lost 5 bases and the J segment 4 bases; nucleotides outside the gene matches: 14. The CDR3 loop spans 17 amino acids. In germline, CDR1 is KGHSH, CDR2 LQKENI. CDR3 region: CASSSNLNRGPGNTIYF. CDR3 sequence (DNA): TGTGCCAGCTCATCGAACCTTAACAGGGGCCCCGGAAACACCATATATTTT.

This chain links TRBV25-1 with TRBJ2-3, with TRBD1 matching over 9 bases. The J segment lost 4 bases and the V segment lost 4 bases, leaving 3 bases of the junction unmatched. This CDR3 contains 14 residues. The germline gives CDR1 MGHDK, CDR2 SYGVNS. CDR3 region: CASSVTGGSDTQYF. The DNA of the CDR3 is TGTGCCAGCAGTGTGACAGGGGGATCAGATACGCAGTATTTT.

The chain combines TRBV10-3 with TRBJ1-1; maybe TRBD1 (5 bases). Deletions cut 5 bases from V and 5 bases from J, with 12 bases between. Germline CDR1 is ENHRY and CDR2 is SYGVKD. This CDR3 comprises 13 residues. CDR3 sequence: CAISPKGRTEAFF. CDR3 sequence (DNA): TGTGCCATCAGTCCAAAGGGGAGGACTGAAGCTTTCTTT.

The V gene is TRBV6-5, the J gene TRBJ2-7; 9 bases agree with TRBD1. V gave up 6 bases and J gave up 4 bases; unmatched junction bases: 10. CDR1 and CDR2 (germline): MNHEY, SVGAGI. CDR3 length: 15 amino acids. The CDR3 region is CASRSHRGREYEQYF. CDR3 DNA: TGTGCCAGCAGATCCCACAGGGGGCGCGAGTACGAGCAGTACTTC.

This clone was counted between two and nine times. The CDR3 nucleotides are TGTGCCAGCAGCCGGGCCGGGAATTCCAAAAACATTCAGTACTTC. This sequence encodes CASSRAGNSKNIQYF. The genes are TRBV28 and TRBJ2-4; tentative D call: TRBD2 (5 bases). The V and J ends lost 6 bases and 2 bases respectively, with 14 bases between them. Germline CDR1 and CDR2: MDHEN and SYDVKM. The CDR3 extends over 15 amino acids.

The chain recombines TRBV5-4 with TRBJ2-7; D ambiguous. With 1 base removed from V and 2 bases from J, the gap between germline ends came to 7 bases. Germline assignment: CDR1 SGHNT and CDR2 YYREEE (reference sequence). This CDR3 is 13 amino acids long. This CDR3 reads CASSLLSAYEQYF. CDR3 bases: TGTGCCAGCAGCTTGCTGTCTGCCTACGAGCAGTACTTC.

The rearrangement links TRBV5-1 to TRBJ2-1, with 7 nucleotides matching TRBD2. The CDR3 runs 14 residues. With V trimmed by 0 bases and J by 5 bases, 2 bases remained unmatched. The germline gives CDR1 SGHRS, CDR2 YFSETQ. The CDR3 sequence is CASSLATSDNEQFF. CDR3 nucleotide sequence: TGCGCCAGCAGCTTGGCTACTAGCGACAATGAGCAGTTCTTC.

The chain employs TRBV29-1 and TRBJ2-3; tentatively, D is TRBD1 (7 bases). This CDR3 spans 13 amino acids. Germline V lookup: CDR1 SQVTM, CDR2 ANQGSEA. Trimming removed 3 bases from V and 6 bases from J, with 13 bases in between. The CDR3 nucleotides are TGCAGCGTTGAGGAGGGGGCGCAGGATACGCAGTATTTT. It yields the protein CSVEEGAQDTQYF.

The CDR3: CASTYRTGAKNIQYF. The CDR3 DNA is TGTGCCAGCACCTATCGGACAGGGGCCAAAAACATTCAGTACTTC. This rearrangement joins TRBV6-5 to TRBJ2-4, with 8 nucleotides matching TRBD1. CDR1 and CDR2 from the germline V gene are MNHEY and SVGAGI. Germline trimming cut 7 bases from V and 1 base from J; bases unmatched to any gene: 6. This CDR3 contains 15 residues.

The CDR3 protein is CASSLGLAGMETQYF. CDR3 in DNA: TGTGCCAGCAGTCTTGGACTAGCGGGGATGGAGACCCAGTACTTC. The chain combines TRBV2 with TRBJ2-5, with 12 bases fitting TRBD2. J lost 5 bases, V lost 5 bases, and 6 bases had no gene match. This CDR3 contains 15 residues. CDR1 SNHLY and CDR2 FYNNEI come from the germline V gene.

The chain is built from TRBV2 and TRBJ1-4; perhaps TRBD1 as D (6 bases). V was trimmed by 2 bases and J by 8 bases, leaving 15 bases between them. This CDR3 contains 15 residues. Germline V gene data show CDR1 as SNHLY and CDR2 as FYNNEI. CDR3 nucleotide sequence: TGTGCCAGCAGTGAAATGGGGGCGCCAGGGGAAAAACTGTTTTTT. It is translated as CASSEMGAPGEKLFF.

The V call is TRBV4-3, the J call TRBJ1-4, with TRBD1 matching over 7 bases. V gave up 2 bases and J gave up 6 bases; unmatched junction bases: 6. Germline loops: CDR1 LGHNA, CDR2 YSLEER. This CDR3 is 15 amino acids long. CDR3 DNA sequence: TGCGCCAGCAGCCAAAATACAGGGGCGGATGAAAAACTGTTTTTT. Amino acids: CASSQNTGADEKLFF.

CDR3: CATSDLDRGGSETQYF. The CDR3 nucleotides read TGTGCCACCAGTGATTTGGACAGGGGAGGTTCAGAGACCCAGTACTTC. This sequence joins TRBV24-1 and TRBJ2-5, with 8 bases that match TRBD1. The V segment lost 0 bases and the J segment 4 bases; nucleotides outside the gene matches: 6. The CDR3 runs to 16 residues. In germline, CDR1 is KGHDR, CDR2 SFDVKD.

This sequence joins TRBV2 and TRBJ1-1; 8 bases are shared with TRBD1. This CDR3 is 13 amino acids long. V shed 6 bases and J 5 bases; nucleotides not matched to a gene: 5. CDR1 is SNHLY, CDR2 FYNNEI, per germline. The CDR3 sequence is CASSPDRGTEAFF. DNA of the CDR3: TGTGCCAGCAGCCCTGACAGGGGAACTGAAGCTTTCTTT.